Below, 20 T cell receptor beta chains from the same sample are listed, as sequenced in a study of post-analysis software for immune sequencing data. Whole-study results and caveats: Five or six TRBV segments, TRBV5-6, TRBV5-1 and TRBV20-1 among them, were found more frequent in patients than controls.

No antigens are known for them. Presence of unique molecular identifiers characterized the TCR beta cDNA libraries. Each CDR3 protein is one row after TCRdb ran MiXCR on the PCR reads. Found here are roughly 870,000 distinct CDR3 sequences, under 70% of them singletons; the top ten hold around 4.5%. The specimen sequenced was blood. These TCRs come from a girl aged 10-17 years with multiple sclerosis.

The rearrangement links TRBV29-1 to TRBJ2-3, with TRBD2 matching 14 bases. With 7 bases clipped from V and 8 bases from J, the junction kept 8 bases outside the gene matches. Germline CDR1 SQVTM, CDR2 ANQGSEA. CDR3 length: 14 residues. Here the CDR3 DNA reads TGCAGCGCCGGACTAGCGGGAGGCACCGTTACGCAGTATTTT. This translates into CSAGLAGGTVTQYF.

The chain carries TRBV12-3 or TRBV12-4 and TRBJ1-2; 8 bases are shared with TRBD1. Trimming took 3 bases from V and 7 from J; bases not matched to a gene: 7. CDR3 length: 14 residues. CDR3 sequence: CASSFTGTGCGYTF. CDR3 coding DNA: TGTGCCAGCAGTTTTACCGGGACAGGCTGTGGCTACACCTTC.

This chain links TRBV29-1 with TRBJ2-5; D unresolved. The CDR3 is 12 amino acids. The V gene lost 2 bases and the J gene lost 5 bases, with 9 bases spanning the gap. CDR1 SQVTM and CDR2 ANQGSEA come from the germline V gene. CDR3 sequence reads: CSVEPATETQYF. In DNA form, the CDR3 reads TGCAGCGTTGAACCCGCGACGGAGACCCAGTACTTC.

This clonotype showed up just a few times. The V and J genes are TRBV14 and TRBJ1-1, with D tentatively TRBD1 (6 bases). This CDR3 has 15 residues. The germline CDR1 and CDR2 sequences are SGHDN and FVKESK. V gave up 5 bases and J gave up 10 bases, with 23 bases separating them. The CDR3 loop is CASSFSTGTTLGAFF. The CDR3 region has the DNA TGTGCCAGCAGCTTTTCGACCGGGACAACGCTCGGAGCTTTCTTT.

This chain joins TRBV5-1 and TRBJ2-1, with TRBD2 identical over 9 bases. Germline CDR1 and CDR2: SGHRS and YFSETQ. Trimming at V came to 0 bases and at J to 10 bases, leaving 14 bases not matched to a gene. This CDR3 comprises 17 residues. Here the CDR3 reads CASSLGLAGPSKGEQFF. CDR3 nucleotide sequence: TGCGCCAGCAGCTTGGGGCTAGCGGGGCCCTCTAAAGGCGAGCAGTTCTTC.

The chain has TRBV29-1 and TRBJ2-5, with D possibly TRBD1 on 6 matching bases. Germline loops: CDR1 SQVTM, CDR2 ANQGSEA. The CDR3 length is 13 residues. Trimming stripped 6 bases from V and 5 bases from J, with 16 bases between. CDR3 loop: CSVGLRQAETQYF. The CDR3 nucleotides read TGCAGCGTCGGGTTGCGACAGGCTGAGACCCAGTACTTC.

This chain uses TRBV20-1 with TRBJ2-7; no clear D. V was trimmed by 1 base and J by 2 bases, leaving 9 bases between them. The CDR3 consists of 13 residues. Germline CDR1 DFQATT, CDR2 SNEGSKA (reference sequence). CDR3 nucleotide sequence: TGCAGTGCTAGAGGGGCCAGCGCCTACGAGCAGTACTTC. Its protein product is CSARGASAYEQYF.

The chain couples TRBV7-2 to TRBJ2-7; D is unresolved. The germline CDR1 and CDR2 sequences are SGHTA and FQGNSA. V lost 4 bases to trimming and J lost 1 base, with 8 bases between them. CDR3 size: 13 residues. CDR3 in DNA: TGTGCCAGCAGCTCCCCTCAGTCCTACGAGCAGTACTTC. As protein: CASSSPQSYEQYF.

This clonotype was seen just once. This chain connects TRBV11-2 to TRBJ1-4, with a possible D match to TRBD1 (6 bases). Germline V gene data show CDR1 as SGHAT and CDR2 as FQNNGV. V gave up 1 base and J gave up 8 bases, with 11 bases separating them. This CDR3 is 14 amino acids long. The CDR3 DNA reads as TGTGCCAGCAGCTTAGCCAGGGGTTTGGAAAAACTGTTTTTT. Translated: CASSLARGLEKLFF.

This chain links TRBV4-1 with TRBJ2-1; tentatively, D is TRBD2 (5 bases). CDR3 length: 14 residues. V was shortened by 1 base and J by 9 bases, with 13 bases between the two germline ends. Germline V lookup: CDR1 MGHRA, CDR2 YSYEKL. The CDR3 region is CASSQVSEGGEQFF. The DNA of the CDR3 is TGCGCCAGCAGCCAAGTTAGCGAAGGAGGTGAGCAGTTCTTC.

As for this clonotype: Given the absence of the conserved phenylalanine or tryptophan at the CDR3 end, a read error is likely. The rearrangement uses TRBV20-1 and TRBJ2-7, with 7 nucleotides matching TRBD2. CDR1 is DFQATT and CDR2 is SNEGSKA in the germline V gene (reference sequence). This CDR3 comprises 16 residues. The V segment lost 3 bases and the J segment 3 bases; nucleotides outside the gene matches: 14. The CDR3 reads CSARQRGAYPFYEQYC. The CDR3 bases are TGCAGTGCTAGGCAGCGGGGTGCTTACCCCTTCTACGAGCAGTACTGC.

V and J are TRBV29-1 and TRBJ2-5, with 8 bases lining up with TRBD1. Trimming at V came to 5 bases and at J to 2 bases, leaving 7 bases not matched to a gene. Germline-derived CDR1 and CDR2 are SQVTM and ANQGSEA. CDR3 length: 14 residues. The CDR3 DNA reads TGCAGCGTTAGCGACAGGGGCTTGCAAGAGACCCAGTACTTC. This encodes CSVSDRGLQETQYF.

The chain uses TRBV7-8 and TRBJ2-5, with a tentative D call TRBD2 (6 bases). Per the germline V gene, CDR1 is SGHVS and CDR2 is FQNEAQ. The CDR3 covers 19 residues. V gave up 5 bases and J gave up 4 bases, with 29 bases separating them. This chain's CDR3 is CASSPWRGAGRGSGETQYF. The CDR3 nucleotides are TGTGCCAGCAGCCCCTGGAGGGGAGCAGGGAGAGGCTCTGGAGAGACCCAGTACTTC. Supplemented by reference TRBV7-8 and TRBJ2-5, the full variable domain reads GAGVSQSPRYKVAKRGQDVALRCDPISGHVSLFWYQQALGQGPEFLTYFQNEAQLDKSGLPSDRFFAERPEGSVSTLKIQRTQQEDSAVYLCASSPWRGAGRGSGETQYFGPGTRLLVL.

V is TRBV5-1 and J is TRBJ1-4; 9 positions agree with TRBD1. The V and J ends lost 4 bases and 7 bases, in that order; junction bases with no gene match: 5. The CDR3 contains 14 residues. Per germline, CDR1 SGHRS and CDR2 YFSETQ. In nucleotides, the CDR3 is TGCGCCAGCAGCCACGGGACAGGGATTGAAAAACTGTTTTTT. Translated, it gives CASSHGTGIEKLFF.

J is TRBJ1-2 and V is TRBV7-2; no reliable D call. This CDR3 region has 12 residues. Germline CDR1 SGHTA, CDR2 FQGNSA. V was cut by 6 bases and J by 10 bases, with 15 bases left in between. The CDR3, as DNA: TGTGCCAGCAGTTACTACGACGGAGACTACACCTTC. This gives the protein CASSYYDGDYTF.

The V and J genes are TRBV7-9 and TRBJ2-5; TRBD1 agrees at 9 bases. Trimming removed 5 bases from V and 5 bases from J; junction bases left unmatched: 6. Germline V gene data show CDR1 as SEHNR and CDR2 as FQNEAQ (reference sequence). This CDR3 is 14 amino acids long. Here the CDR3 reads CASSIQGAEETQYF. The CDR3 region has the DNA TGTGCCAGCAGCATACAGGGGGCGGAGGAGACCCAGTACTTC.

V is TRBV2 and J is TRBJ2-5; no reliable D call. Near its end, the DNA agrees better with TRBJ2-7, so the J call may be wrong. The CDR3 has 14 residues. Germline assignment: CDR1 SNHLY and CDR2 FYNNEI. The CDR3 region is CASTLVQALGEQYF. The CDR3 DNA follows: TGTGCCAGCACCTTAGTTCAGGCCCTCGGCGAGCAGTACTTC.

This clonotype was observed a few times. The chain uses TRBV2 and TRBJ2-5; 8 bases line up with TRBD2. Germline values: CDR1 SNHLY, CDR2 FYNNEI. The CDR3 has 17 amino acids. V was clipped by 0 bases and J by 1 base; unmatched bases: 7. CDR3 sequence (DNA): TGTGCCAGCAGTGAAGCAAGACTAGCGCCCAGCCAAGAGACCCAGTACTTC. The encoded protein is CASSEARLAPSQETQYF.

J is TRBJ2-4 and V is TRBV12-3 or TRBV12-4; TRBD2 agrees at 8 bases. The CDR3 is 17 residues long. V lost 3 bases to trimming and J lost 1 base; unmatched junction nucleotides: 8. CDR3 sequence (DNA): TGTGCCAGCAGTTTCGAGCGGGAGCGAAGGGCCAAAAACATTCAGTACTTC. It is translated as CASSFERERRAKNIQYF.

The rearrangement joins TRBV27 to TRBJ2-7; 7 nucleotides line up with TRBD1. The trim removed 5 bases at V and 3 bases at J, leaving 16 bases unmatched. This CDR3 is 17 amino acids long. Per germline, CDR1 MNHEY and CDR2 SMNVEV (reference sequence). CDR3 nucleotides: TGTGCCAGCAGTCCGGAGGTGCCACAGGGGATCCACTACGAGCAGTACTTC. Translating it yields CASSPEVPQGIHYEQYF.